What follows are 22 T cell receptor beta chains derived from one specimen sequenced in a study of cytomegalovirus exposure and HLA in healthy donors. The PCR used 60 Vbeta and 13 Jbeta primers. The method was immunoSEQ multiplex PCR; TCRdb's version includes in-frame clones alone and lacks a portion of them. Of approximately 150,000 clones in the sample, roughly three quarters were seen once. Material for sequencing was PBMCs. All receptors come from a human donor in good health.

The chain carries TRBV28 and TRBJ2-3; the match to TRBD2 covers 14 bases. Germline assignment: CDR1 MDHEN and CDR2 SYDVKM. The junction had 8 bases not matched to a gene; V was cut back by 5 bases and J by 4 bases. CDR3 length: 17 residues. The CDR3: CASSVPGLAGVADTQYF. The DNA of the CDR3 is TGTGCCAGCAGTGTACCGGGACTAGCGGGAGTAGCAGATACGCAGTATTTT.

V usage is TRBV6-5 and J usage is TRBJ2-2, with 7 bases aligning to TRBD1. Trimming removed 10 bases from V and 6 bases from J; junction bases left unmatched: 8. Germline loops: CDR1 MNHEY, CDR2 SVGAGI. This CDR3 is 13 amino acids long. CDR3 in amino acids: CATSQGVAGELFF. The CDR3, as DNA: TGTGCCACGTCTCAGGGGGTCGCCGGGGAGCTGTTTTTT.

The V and J genes are TRBV2 and TRBJ1-5, with TRBD1 matching 9 bases. V was pared by 4 bases and J by 6 bases, with 7 bases of the junction left unmatched. CDR1 and CDR2 from the germline V gene are SNHLY and FYNNEI. The CDR3 has 15 amino acids. In nucleotides, the CDR3 is TGTGCCAGCAGTGTTGGGACAGGGTCTACTCAGCCCCAGCATTTT. It encodes CASSVGTGSTQPQHF.

The gene calls are TRBV2 and TRBJ1-4, with TRBD1 matching 12 bases. Losses at the gene ends were 1 base for V and 5 bases for J; bases not matched to a gene: 2. The germline CDR1 and CDR2 sequences are SNHLY and FYNNEI. The CDR3 totals 16 residues. In nucleotides, the CDR3 is TGTGCCAGCAGTGAAGAGGGGACAGGGGGCAATGAAAAACTGTTTTTT. Translation gives CASSEEGTGGNEKLFF.

V is TRBV6-6 and J is TRBJ2-5, with a tentative D call TRBD2 (5 bases). This CDR3 contains 12 residues. Trimming removed 11 bases from V and 5 bases from J, with 15 bases in between. The germline CDR1 and CDR2 sequences are MNHNY and SVGAGI (reference sequence). CDR3: CACGGEYETQYF. Here the CDR3 DNA reads TGTGCCTGTGGAGGTGAATACGAGACCCAGTACTTC.

This clone was seen only once. The V gene is TRBV2, the J gene TRBJ1-2, with D perhaps TRBD1 (6 bases). This CDR3 region has 15 residues. Between the trimmed V and J ends, which lost 6 bases and 0 bases, there was a span of 14 bases. Germline assignment: CDR1 SNHLY and CDR2 FYNNEI. The CDR3 is CASSRNREANYGYTF. Written as DNA, the CDR3 is TGTGCCAGCAGCCGGAACAGGGAAGCTAACTATGGCTACACCTTC.

This rearrangement joins TRBV5-4 to TRBJ2-5; 7 bases agree with TRBD2. This CDR3 contains 15 residues. Germline CDR1 is SGHNT and CDR2 is YYREEE (reference sequence). The J segment lost 4 bases and the V segment lost 4 bases, leaving 10 bases of the junction unmatched. The CDR3 sequence: CASSGHSGPRETQYF. CDR3 in DNA: TGTGCCAGCAGCGGGCATAGCGGGCCTAGAGAGACCCAGTACTTC.

The CDR3 bases are TGTGCCAGTAGTTCCCCGCGGGTAAAGAACACTGAAGCTTTCTTT. This codes for CASSSPRVKNTEAFF. This rearrangement joins TRBV19 to TRBJ1-1; D gene ambiguous. This CDR3 comprises 15 residues. Germline V gene lookup returns CDR1 LNHDA and CDR2 SQIVND (reference sequence). Trimming took off 5 bases at V and 1 base at J, with 14 bases between the two ends.

The rearrangement links TRBV19 to TRBJ2-5; TRBD2 matches 14 bases. The CDR3 length is 16 residues. The V segment lost 5 bases and the J segment 5 bases; nucleotides outside the gene matches: 7. Per germline, CDR1 LNHDA and CDR2 SQIVND (reference sequence). The CDR3 nucleotides are TGTGCCAGTAGTCGACTAGCGGGGGGGCCGAGTGAGACCCAGTACTTC. Translation: CASSRLAGGPSETQYF.

For this clone: Other DNA sequences in the sample encode the same CDR3. The chain uses TRBV19 and TRBJ1-1; no reliable D call. Trimming cost V 3 bases and J 1 base, with 6 bases left between them. This CDR3 region has 13 residues. Germline assignment: CDR1 LNHDA and CDR2 SQIVND (reference sequence). CDR3 sequence: CASSIGPNTEAFF. The CDR3 nucleotides are TGTGCCAGTAGTATTGGCCCGAACACTGAAGCTTTCTTT.

The genes are TRBV10-3 and TRBJ1-1; 9 bases line up with TRBD1. The CDR3 spans 14 residues. Germline CDR1 ENHRY, CDR2 SYGVKD. The V and J ends lost 4 bases and 1 base, in that order; junction bases with no gene match: 1. The CDR3 DNA sequence: TGTGCCATCAGTGTGGGACAGGGGAACACTGAAGCTTTCTTT. Translated, it gives CAISVGQGNTEAFF.

This chain links TRBV19 with TRBJ2-3, with 8 bases lining up with TRBD2. This CDR3 contains 16 residues. Trimming cost V 4 bases and J 2 bases; bases outside gene matches: 8. The germline V gene encodes CDR1 LNHDA and CDR2 SQIVND (reference sequence). CDR3 coding DNA: TGTGCCAGTAGTACGAGACTAGCGAGTACCACAGATACGCAGTATTTT. It specifies CASSTRLASTTDTQYF.

The rearrangement joins TRBV29-1 to TRBJ2-5; weak D call: TRBD1 (6 bases). Germline V CDR1 and CDR2: SQVTM, ANQGSEA. V shed 0 bases and J shed 7 bases, with 15 bases lying between them. The CDR3 is 14 residues long. Here the CDR3 reads CSVEDLGQTGTQYF. CDR3 DNA: TGCAGCGTTGAAGATCTCGGCCAGACAGGGACCCAGTACTTC.

The J gene is TRBJ2-2, the V gene TRBV4-1; the D gene is possibly TRBD1 (6 bases). Germline CDR1 and CDR2: MGHRA and YSYEKL. The CDR3 sequence is 15 residues long. V shed 4 bases and J shed 1 base, with 10 bases lying between them. CDR3 region: CASSLTGLNTGELFF. The DNA of the CDR3 is TGCGCCAGCAGCCTTACAGGGCTGAACACCGGGGAGCTGTTTTTT.

The chain uses TRBV7-6 and TRBJ2-3; 11 nucleotides align to TRBD2. V gave up 5 bases and J gave up 3 bases; unmatched junction bases: 7. There are 16 residues in the CDR3. The germline V gene encodes CDR1 SGHVS and CDR2 FNYEAQ. The CDR3 DNA reads as TGTGCCAGCAGCCTTATAGCGGGAGGGCCTACAGATACGCAGTATTTT. Its protein is CASSLIAGGPTDTQYF. The variable domain in full, with the rest retrieved from reference TRBV7-6 and TRBJ2-3, is GAGVSQSPRYKVTKRGQDVALRCDPISGHVSLYWYRQALGQGPEFLTYFNYEAQQDKSGLPNDRFSAERPEGSISTLTIQRTEQRDSAMYRCASSLIAGGPTDTQYFGPGTRLTVL.

The rearrangement links TRBV10-3 to TRBJ1-2, with TRBD1 matching 9 bases. Germline assignment: CDR1 ENHRY and CDR2 SYGVKD. The CDR3 length is 15 residues. The V gene end was trimmed by 6 bases and the J gene end by 0 bases; junction bases not matched to a gene: 5. CDR3: CAIRIGQGTNYGYTF. In nucleotides, the CDR3 is TGTGCCATCAGGATAGGACAGGGGACTAACTATGGCTACACCTTC.

The chain carries TRBV6-5 and TRBJ1-1, with unresolved D. The CDR3 totals 14 residues. The germline V and J ends were trimmed by 0 bases and 4 bases, with 9 bases remaining between them. The germline V gene has CDR1 MNHEY and CDR2 SVGAGI. CDR3 sequence: CASSYSSGSTEAFF. Written as DNA, the CDR3 is TGTGCCAGCAGTTACTCTTCCGGGAGCACTGAAGCTTTCTTT.

V is TRBV19 and J is TRBJ2-7, with a weak D call TRBD1 (5 bases). The CDR3 is 14 amino acids. Trimming took off 3 bases at V and 5 bases at J, with 14 bases between the two ends. The germline V gene has CDR1 LNHDA and CDR2 SQIVND (reference sequence). In nucleotides, the CDR3 is TGTGCCAGTAGTATTAGGGGCCCCTTTGACGAGCAGTACTTC. This encodes CASSIRGPFDEQYF.

V usage is TRBV28 and J usage is TRBJ2-1, with TRBD2 as a possible D gene (5 bases). V was pared by 0 bases and J by 8 bases, with 14 bases between. Germline V lookup: CDR1 MDHEN, CDR2 SYDVKM. The CDR3 extends over 15 amino acids. CDR3 DNA: TGTGCCAGCAGTTTATGGGGGAGAGGTTTGGATGAGCAGTTCTTC. Amino acids: CASSLWGRGLDEQFF.

This chain links TRBV11-3 with TRBJ1-1, with 7 bases matching TRBD1. V dropped 6 bases and J dropped 6; count of bases not matched to a gene: 10. This CDR3 is 14 amino acids long. Germline CDR1 and CDR2: SGHNT and YENEEA. The CDR3 DNA is TGTGCCAGCAGTCAGGGACAGCTTGAGGCTGAAGCTTTCTTT. It translates to CASSQGQLEAEAFF.

The V gene is TRBV6-1, the J gene TRBJ1-2; D unresolved. The length of the CDR3 is 15 residues. The germline V gene has CDR1 MNHNS and CDR2 SASEGT. Deletions cut 4 bases from V and 2 bases from J, with 14 bases between. The CDR3 region is CASSAPRRRNYGYTF. DNA of the CDR3: TGTGCCAGCAGTGCCCCTCGGCGCAGGAACTATGGCTACACCTTC.

This clone was observed once. The rearrangement links TRBV9 to TRBJ2-7, with 9 bases matching TRBD1. Losses at the gene ends were 0 bases for V and 3 bases for J; bases not matched to a gene: 7. The CDR3 is 16 residues long. Germline-derived CDR1 and CDR2 are SGDLS and YYNGEE. The CDR3 DNA sequence: TGTGCCAGCAGCGTAGGGAAAGGGACAGGGTTCTACGAGCAGTACTTC. This sequence encodes CASSVGKGTGFYEQYF.